This T cell receptor beta chain was observed in a study of OX40 agonist ivuxolimab in advanced cancers. Method: immunoSEQ multiplex PCR; TCRdb's copy keeps in-frame clones and lacks some. Here the sample spans fewer than 40,000 clones, about 74% being singletons. Germline CDR1 reads SEHNR; CDR2 reads FQNEAQ (reference sequence). The length of the CDR3 is 14 residues. With autoimmune disease history or systemic immunosuppression, patients were excluded. This TCR came from an adult with an advanced solid tumor such as melanoma, head and neck, liver or kidney cancer. The sample here was CD4+ or CD8+ T cells sorted from blood, taken in a trial of the OX40 agonist ivuxolimab. The V and J genes are TRBV7-9 and TRBJ2-5; 9 bases align to TRBD2. The end of the DNA aligns better with TRBJ2-7, so the J call may be wrong. CDR3 sequence (DNA): TGTGCCAGCAGCTTAGGGACTAGCGACTACGAGCAGTACTTC. Its translation: CASSLGTSDYEQYF.